The clone carrying this T cell receptor (beta chain) was picked up one time. Per the original methods: Estimated nucleated cell counts came from reference gene primer amplification. Method: immunoSEQ multiplex PCR; TCRdb's copy keeps in-frame clones and lacks some. D and trimming were read from the DNA, whereas the V and J calls and clone size are those reported in that table. The table has more than 150,000 clones, about 88% seen once. The CDR3 extends over 15 amino acids. J lost 4 bases, V lost 5 bases, and 9 bases had no gene match. The germline gives CDR1 SGHRS, CDR2 YFSETQ. The data were obtained in a study of blood T cell repertoires in COVID-19. About the research overall: Sites in the United States, Italy and Spain provided acute and convalescent COVID-19 samples. Sample material is recorded as cDNA or gDNA derived from T cells, B-cell-depleted T cells, or PBMCs.

The sequence was collected from a man aged 65 to 85 with active or convalescent COVID-19. This rearrangement joins TRBV5-1 to TRBJ1-5, with 7 bases fitting TRBD1. Sequenced input: peripheral blood. This CDR3 reads CASRPGTVDNQPQHF. The CDR3 nucleotides are TGCGCCAGCAGACCCGGGACAGTAGATAATCAGCCCCAGCATTTT.